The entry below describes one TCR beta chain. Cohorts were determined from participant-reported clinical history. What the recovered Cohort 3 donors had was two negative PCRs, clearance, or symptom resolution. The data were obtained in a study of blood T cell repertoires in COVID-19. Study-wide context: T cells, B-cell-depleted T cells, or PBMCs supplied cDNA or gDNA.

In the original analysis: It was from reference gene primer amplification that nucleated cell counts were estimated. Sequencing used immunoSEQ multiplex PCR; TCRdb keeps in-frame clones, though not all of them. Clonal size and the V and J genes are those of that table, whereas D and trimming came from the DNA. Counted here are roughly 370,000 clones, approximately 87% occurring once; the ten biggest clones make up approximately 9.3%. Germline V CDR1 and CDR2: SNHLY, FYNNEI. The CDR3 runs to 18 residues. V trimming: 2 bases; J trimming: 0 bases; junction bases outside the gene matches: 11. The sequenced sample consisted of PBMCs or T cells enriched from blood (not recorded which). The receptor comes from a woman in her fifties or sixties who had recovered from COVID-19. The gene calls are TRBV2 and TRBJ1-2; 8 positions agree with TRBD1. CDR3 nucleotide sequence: TGTGCCAGCAGTGAACTTTCGACAGGGGCGTTAGCTAACTATGGCTACACCTTC. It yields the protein CASSELSTGALANYGYTF.